Listed below are T cell receptor beta chains from one sample, sequenced in a study of control samples from healthy donors and cancer patients. The data were produced by immunoSEQ multiplex PCR, yet TCRdb's version contains in-frame clones alone and is incomplete. Of over 100,000 clones detected, over 85% appear once; the ten largest clones hold less than 6%. Sequenced input: blood. These receptors all come from a man younger than 35 in good health. Each CDR3 is given without its conserved first and last residue.

13	TRBV9	TRBJ2-1	ASSVGGEAYNEQF
11	TRBV4-1	TRBJ2-1	ASSQNLGNEQF
11	TRBV9	TRBJ2-1	ASSGLSYNEQF
12	TRBV10-3	TRBJ1-2	AIGQGAGLYGYT
12	TRBV2	TRBJ1-5	ASSGLHSNQPQH
11	TRBV30	TRBJ2-5	AWGPPVAETQY
14	TRBV15	TRBJ1-4	ATSRGVAGQDEKLF
12	TRBV5-1	TRBJ1-1	ASSLTGSFTEAF
9	TRBV4-2	TRBJ1-2	ASSQEQGYT
12	TRBV5-1	TRBJ2-1	ASSPSGSSNEQF
13	TRBV7-9	TRBJ1-2	ASSFGGGSQYGYT
12	TRBV2	TRBJ1-2	ASILQVPFGGYT
13	TRBV6-4	TRBJ2-3	ASSDSAGSTDTQY
14	TRBV7-2	TRBJ1-1	ASSLVPGGLNTEAF
11	TRBV27	TRBJ2-1	ASSVDRVLEQF
16	TRBV21-1	TRBJ1-5	ASSNSLRTASSHQPQH
11	TRBV3-1/TRBV3-2	TRBJ2-5	ASSQDREGTQY
14	TRBV7-9	TRBJ1-5	ASSFSPTGNNQPQH
12	TRBV7-9	TRBJ1-3	ASSSGTSGNTIY
14	TRBV6-6	TRBJ1-6	ASRALQGAYNSPLH
14	TRBV15	TRBJ2-2	ATSRGAQGNTGELF
13	TRBV6-5	TRBJ2-7	ASSLDGTGGYEQY
13	TRBV4-2	TRBJ2-5	ASSQGDRDEETQY
14	TRBV6-6	TRBJ1-3	ASSQTPGSSGNTIY
15	TRBV19	TRBJ1-5	ASSIVGGQELNQPQH
14	TRBV10-3	TRBJ2-3	AISEGKAGLTDTQY
14	TRBV12-5	TRBJ2-6	ASGLVVGSGANVLT
13	TRBV13	TRBJ1-1	ASSARQTTNTEAF
12	TRBV5-4	TRBJ1-4	ASSLAGAVEKLF
10	TRBV12-2	TRBJ1-1	ASRSRGPEAF
12	TRBV18	TRBJ1-1	ASSPPGVGQGAF
13	TRBV7-9	TRBJ1-1	ASSLILPGATEAF
12	TRBV24-1	TRBJ2-1	ATSRDETYNEQF
12	TRBV2	TRBJ2-2	ASSEEVSTGELF
14	TRBV6-1	TRBJ2-1	ASSEWASGGAVEQF
13	TRBV4-2	TRBJ2-7	ASSQELAGSYEQY
12	TRBV25-1	TRBJ1-1	ASRRDRPGTEAF
16	TRBV13	TRBJ1-6	ASSSRQGRSSYNSPLH
11	TRBV5-4	TRBJ1-2	ASSPEHWGGYT
10	TRBV30	TRBJ2-7	ACRPGLYEQY
11	TRBV29-1	TRBJ1-1	SVEGRMYTEAF
11	TRBV20-1	TRBJ1-5	SASTGLNQPQH
10	TRBV29-1	TRBJ1-5	CVGGVGQPQH
13	TRBV2	TRBJ2-2	ASSTGVSGTGELF
14	TRBV6-6	TRBJ1-1	ASSSSGEEGSTEAF